This T cell receptor (beta chain) was retrieved from a study of OX40 agonist ivuxolimab in advanced cancers. This CDR3 has 14 residues. The V gene's germline CDR1 is SQVTM and CDR2 ANQGSEA. V was pared by 0 bases and J by 10 bases, with 18 bases between. Sequencing was performed with immunoSEQ multiplex PCR; in TCRdb, only in-frame clones are kept and a portion is missing. The sample includes 45,000 to 60,000 clones, 65% to 85% of them seen just once. The sample here was CD4+ or CD8+ T cells sorted from blood, taken in a trial of the OX40 agonist ivuxolimab. This chain uses TRBV29-1 with TRBJ1-2; weak D call: TRBD1 (6 bases). The TCR originated in an adult with an advanced solid tumor such as melanoma, head and neck, liver or kidney cancer. This CDR3 reads CSVEDQQGTNYYTF. In DNA, the CDR3 is TGCAGCGTTGAAGATCAACAAGGGACAAACTACTACACCTTC. The full variable domain, its missing parts supplied by reference TRBV29-1 and TRBJ1-2, is SAVISQKPSRDICQRGTSLTIQCQVDSQVTMMFWYRQQPGQSLTLIATANQGSEATYESGFVIDKFPISRPNLTFSTLTVSNMSPEDSSIYLCSVEDQQGTNYYTFGSGTRLTVV.